The 3 T cell receptor beta chains below come from one sample, sequenced in a study of blood T cells in healthy people across ages. It was with a sample-barcoded 5' primer and a J-beta primer mix that a second PCR of roughly 6 to 12 cycles was run. MiXCR, run by TCRdb on the 5' RACE reads, gives a single entry per CDR3 protein. The repertoire holds about a million distinct CDR3 sequences, with around two fifths as singletons. The specimen sequenced was blood. The receptors stem from a man younger than 35 in good health.

The CDR3 protein is CASIEGPLIGNEQFF. The CDR3 nucleotides read TGTGCCAGCATCGAGGGACCCCTTATCGGCAATGAGCAGTTCTTC. The chain employs TRBV7-9 and TRBJ2-1; possibly TRBD1 or TRBD2 for D (5 bases each). Deletions cut 7 bases from V and 6 bases from J, with 19 bases between. Germline assignment: CDR1 SEHNR and CDR2 FQNEAQ (reference sequence). The CDR3 is 15 amino acids. Filled out from reference TRBV7-9 and TRBJ2-1, the complete variable domain reads DTGVSQNPRHKITKRGQNVTFRCDPISEHNRLYWYRQTLGQGPEFLTYFQNEAQLEKSRLLSDRFSAERPKGSFSTLEIQRTEQGDSAMYLCASIEGPLIGNEQFFGPGTRLTVL.

The V gene is TRBV29-1, the J gene TRBJ2-5; a weak D match, TRBD1 (6 bases). Trimming took 4 bases from V and 11 from J, leaving 17 bases between them. This CDR3 is 12 amino acids long. CDR1 is SQVTM and CDR2 is ANQGSEA in the germline V gene. As DNA, the CDR3 is TGCAGCGTTGGGGGACACTTTAATGAGCAGTACTTC. Protein sequence: CSVGGHFNEQYF.

The chain couples TRBV4-3 to TRBJ2-7; D remains unclear. The V and J ends lost 0 bases and 3 bases respectively, with 6 bases between them. The CDR3 is made up of 13 amino acids. Germline CDR1 LGHNA, CDR2 YSLEER. The CDR3 here is CASSQDLYYEQYF. The DNA of the CDR3 is TGCGCCAGCAGCCAAGATTTGTACTACGAGCAGTACTTC.